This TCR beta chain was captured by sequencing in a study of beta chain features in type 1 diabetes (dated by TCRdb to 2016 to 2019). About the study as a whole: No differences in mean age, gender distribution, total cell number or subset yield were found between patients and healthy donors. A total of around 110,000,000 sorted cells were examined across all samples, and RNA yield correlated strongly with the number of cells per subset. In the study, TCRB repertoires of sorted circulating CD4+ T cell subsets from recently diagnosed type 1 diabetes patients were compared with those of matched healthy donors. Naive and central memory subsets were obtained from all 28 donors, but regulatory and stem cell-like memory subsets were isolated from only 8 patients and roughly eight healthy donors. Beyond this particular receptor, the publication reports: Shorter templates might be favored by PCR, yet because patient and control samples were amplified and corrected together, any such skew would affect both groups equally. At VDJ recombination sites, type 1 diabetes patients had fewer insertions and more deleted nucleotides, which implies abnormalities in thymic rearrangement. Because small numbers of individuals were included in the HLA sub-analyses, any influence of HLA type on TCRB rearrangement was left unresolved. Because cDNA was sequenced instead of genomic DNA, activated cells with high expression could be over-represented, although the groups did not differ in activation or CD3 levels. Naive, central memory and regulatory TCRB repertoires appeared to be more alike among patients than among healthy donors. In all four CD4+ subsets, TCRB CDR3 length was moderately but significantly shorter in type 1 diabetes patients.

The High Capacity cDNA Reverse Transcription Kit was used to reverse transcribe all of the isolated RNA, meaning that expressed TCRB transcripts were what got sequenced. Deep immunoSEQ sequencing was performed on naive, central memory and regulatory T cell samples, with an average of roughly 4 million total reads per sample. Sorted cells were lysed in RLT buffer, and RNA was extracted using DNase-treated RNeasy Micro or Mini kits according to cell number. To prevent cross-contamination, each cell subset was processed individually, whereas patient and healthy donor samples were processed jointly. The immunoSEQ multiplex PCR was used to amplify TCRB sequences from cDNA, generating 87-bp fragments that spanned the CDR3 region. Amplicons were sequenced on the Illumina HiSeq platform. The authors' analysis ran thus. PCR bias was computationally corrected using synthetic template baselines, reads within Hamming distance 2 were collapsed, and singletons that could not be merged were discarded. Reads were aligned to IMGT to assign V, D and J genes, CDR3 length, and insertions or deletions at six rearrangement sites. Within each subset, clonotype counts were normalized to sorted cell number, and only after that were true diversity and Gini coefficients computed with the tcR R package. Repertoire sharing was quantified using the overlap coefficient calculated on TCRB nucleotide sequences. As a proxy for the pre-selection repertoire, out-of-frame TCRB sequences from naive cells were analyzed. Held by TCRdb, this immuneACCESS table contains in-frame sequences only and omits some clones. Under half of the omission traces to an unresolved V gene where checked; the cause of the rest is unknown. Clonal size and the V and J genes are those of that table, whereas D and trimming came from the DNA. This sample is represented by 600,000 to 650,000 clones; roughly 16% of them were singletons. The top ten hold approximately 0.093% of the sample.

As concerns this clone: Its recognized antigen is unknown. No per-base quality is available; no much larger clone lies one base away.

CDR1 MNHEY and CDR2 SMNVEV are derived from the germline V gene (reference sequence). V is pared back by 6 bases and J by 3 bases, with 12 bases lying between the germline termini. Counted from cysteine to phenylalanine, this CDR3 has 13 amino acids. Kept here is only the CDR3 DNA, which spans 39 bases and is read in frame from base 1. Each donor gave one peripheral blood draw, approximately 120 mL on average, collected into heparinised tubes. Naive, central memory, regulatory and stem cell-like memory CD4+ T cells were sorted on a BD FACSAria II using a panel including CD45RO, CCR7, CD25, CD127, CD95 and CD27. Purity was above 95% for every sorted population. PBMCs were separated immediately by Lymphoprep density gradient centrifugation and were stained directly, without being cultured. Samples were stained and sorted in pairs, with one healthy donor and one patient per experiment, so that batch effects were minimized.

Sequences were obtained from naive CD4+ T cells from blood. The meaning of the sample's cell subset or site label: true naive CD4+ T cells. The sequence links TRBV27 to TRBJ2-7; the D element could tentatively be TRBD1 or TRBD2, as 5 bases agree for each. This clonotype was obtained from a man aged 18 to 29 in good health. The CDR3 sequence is CASRGRGHYEQYF. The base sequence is TGTGCCAGCAGGGGACGGGGCCACTACGAGCAGTACTTC.